One sample yielded the 5 T cell receptor beta chains listed below, sequenced in a study of radiotherapy plus CTLA-4 blockade in lung cancer. The data were produced by immunoSEQ multiplex PCR, yet TCRdb's version contains in-frame clones alone and is incomplete. The sample shows 71,000 or so clones, more than 85% of them seen only once. The sample here was peripheral blood, taken from a patient treated with radiotherapy plus ipilimumab. Receptors originate from a human donor with non-small cell lung cancer who had stable disease on radiotherapy plus ipilimumab.

The chain combines TRBV25-1 with TRBJ2-3; possibly TRBD1 for D (5 bases). The germline V and J ends were trimmed by 3 bases and 0 bases, with 10 bases remaining between them. The CDR3 totals 15 residues. CDR1 is MGHDK, CDR2 SYGVNS, per germline. For the CDR3, the DNA is TGTGCCAGCAGTGATATGACAGTCAGCACAGATACGCAGTATTTT. This encodes CASSDMTVSTDTQYF.

In this sample, this clone turned up a few times. The rearrangement uses TRBV7-2 and TRBJ2-7; 7 bases agree with TRBD2. The junction had 5 bases not matched to a gene; V was cut back by 3 bases and J by 3 bases. CDR1 SGHTA and CDR2 FQGNSA come from the germline V gene. The CDR3 is made up of 14 amino acids. CDR3 sequence (DNA): TGTGCCAGCAGCTTGAGAGGGAGGGGCTACGAGCAGTACTTC. It encodes CASSLRGRGYEQYF.

This clone was seen more than once but under ten times. The V call is TRBV5-6, the J call TRBJ2-7, with D perhaps TRBD1 (6 bases). Trimming took 1 base from V and 2 from J, leaving 7 bases between them. Germline V gene sequence: CDR1 SGHDT, CDR2 YYEEEE. The CDR3 is 13 residues long. The CDR3 spells CASSLWGPYEQYF. The CDR3 DNA follows: TGTGCCAGCAGCTTGTGGGGGCCCTACGAGCAGTACTTC.

This sequence joins TRBV28 and TRBJ2-5; TRBD2 matches at 7 bases. V shed 6 bases, J shed 2 bases, and the junction held 9 bases outside the gene matches. The CDR3 contains 15 residues. Germline values: CDR1 MDHEN, CDR2 SYDVKM. CDR3 sequence reads: CASSSLVGGQETQYF. The CDR3 DNA follows: TGTGCCAGCAGCAGTTTAGTCGGGGGGCAAGAGACCCAGTACTTC.

CDR3 loop: CASSLGGLNTEAFF. The CDR3 DNA is TGCGCCAGCAGCTTGGGCGGACTGAACACTGAAGCTTTCTTT. The V call is TRBV5-1, the J call TRBJ1-1, with D uncertain. Looked up from germline, CDR1 is SGHRS and CDR2 is YFSETQ. Trimming stripped 0 bases from V and 0 bases from J, with 6 bases between. The CDR3 length is 14 residues.